The source of this TCR beta chain is a study of siplizumab effects on memory and regulatory T cells. Study-level findings and limits: Both greater diversity than memory cells and a major contribution to the alloresponse seemed to characterize naive T cells.

Regarding this clone: Its antigen is as yet unknown.

The method was immunoSEQ multiplex PCR; TCRdb's version includes in-frame clones alone and lacks a portion of them. The data show about 100,000 clones, 94% seen once. The receptor was isolated from a human donor in good health. The sequenced sample was Tregs sorted from blood.

The CDR3 DNA reads as TGTGCCAGCAGCGACAGGGGATCTGGGGCCAACGTCCTGACTTTC. Residues: CASSDRGSGANVLTF. The gene calls are TRBV11-3 and TRBJ2-6; TRBD1 agrees at 8 bases. The V segment lost 5 bases and the J segment 1 base; nucleotides outside the gene matches: 1. The CDR3 covers 15 residues. Germline V gene lookup returns CDR1 SGHNT and CDR2 YENEEA.